This TCR beta chain derives from a study of T cells after yellow fever vaccination. Study-wide results and caveats: Clonotypes shared by both compartments, CD4 and CD8, made up a small share. Reappearance after the booster was observed for most primary-vaccination clones (roughly 95% CD4, about 86% CD8). Though it reached lower strength, the secondary response hit its peak faster, day 5 versus 15.

UMIs were added to TCR cDNA along with a universal primer site when it was made by 5'RACE template switching. MiXCR, applied by TCRdb to the 5' RACE reads, yields one record per CDR3 protein. The table lists approximately 150,000 distinct CDR3 sequences, approximately 6.2% of them singletons. CDR1 is SGHRS, CDR2 YFSETQ, per germline. The V gene end was trimmed by 5 bases and the J gene end by 5 bases; junction bases not matched to a gene: 9. The CDR3 sequence is 14 residues long. As for this clonotype: Its antigen is unknown.

This receptor was identified in a man between 18 and 29 years old who received the YFV17D yellow fever vaccine. The material was CD4+ T cells sorted from PBMCs, obtained on the day of the first yellow fever vaccination. The V and J genes are TRBV5-1 and TRBJ1-1; 7 bases fit TRBD1. The DNA for the CDR3 is TGCGCCAGCAGTCACAACCAGGGGGATACTGAAGCTTTCTTT. It specifies CASSHNQGDTEAFF.